The subject of this entry is one T cell receptor beta chain. CDR3 length: 17 amino acids. V was trimmed by 2 bases and J by 1 base, leaving 16 bases between them. This entry is derived from a study of blood T cell repertoires in COVID-19. Study-wide background: Acute and convalescent COVID-19 specimens originated in the United States, Italy and Spain.

In the authors' workflow: Reference gene primer amplification gave nucleated cell count estimates. TCRdb's table, derived via immunoSEQ multiplex PCR, lists solely in-frame clones and lacks some. V and J calls and clone size are as listed in that table; D and trimming were resolved from the DNA. The profile shows roughly 340,000 clones, about 90% of them singletons. The sequencing sample was made of peripheral blood. This sequence originates from a woman aged 30 to 39 with COVID-19, enrolled during active disease. This chain uses TRBV23-1 with TRBJ2-3; D gene ambiguous. TRBV23-1 is marked as an open reading frame, function uncertain. The CDR3 is CASSQPTSRSGTDTQYF. Here the CDR3 DNA reads TGCGCCAGCAGTCAACCCACCTCCCGGAGTGGCACAGATACGCAGTATTTT.